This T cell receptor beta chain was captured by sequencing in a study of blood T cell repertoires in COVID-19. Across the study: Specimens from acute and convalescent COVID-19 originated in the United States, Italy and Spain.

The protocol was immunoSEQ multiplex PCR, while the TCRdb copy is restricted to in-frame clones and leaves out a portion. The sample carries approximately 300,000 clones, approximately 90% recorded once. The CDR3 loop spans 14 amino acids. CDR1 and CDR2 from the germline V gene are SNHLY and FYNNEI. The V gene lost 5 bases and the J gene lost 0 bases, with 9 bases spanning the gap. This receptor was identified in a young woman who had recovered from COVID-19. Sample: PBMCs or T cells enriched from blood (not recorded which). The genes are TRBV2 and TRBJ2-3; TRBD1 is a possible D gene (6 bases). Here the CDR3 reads CASSLTGSTDTQYF. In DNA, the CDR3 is TGTGCCAGCAGTCTGACAGGTAGCACAGATACGCAGTATTTT.